This T cell receptor (beta chain) was captured in a study of blood T cell repertoires in COVID-19. It was during active infection that Seattle patients were enrolled and then longitudinally followed. Sequencing used immunoSEQ multiplex PCR; TCRdb keeps in-frame clones, though not all of them. Among 200,000 to 250,000 clones listed, just under 90% were seen once. The ends were cut back, 5 bases at V and 1 base at J, with 12 bases in the middle. The CDR3 loop spans 14 amino acids. CDR1 and CDR2 from the germline V gene are SEHNR and FQNEAQ (reference sequence). The chain employs TRBV7-9 and TRBJ2-7; maybe TRBD1 (6 bases). Material for sequencing was peripheral blood. This sequence was found in a man in his thirties or forties with COVID-19, enrolled during active disease. The CDR3 reads CASSRHRESYEQYF. As DNA, the CDR3 is TGTGCCAGCAGCCGCCACAGGGAATCCTACGAGCAGTACTTC.